What follows describes a single T cell receptor (beta chain). Its target is not known. The data belong to a study of cytomegalovirus exposure and HLA in healthy donors. Notes on the study in general: With later analysis, a missense DCLRE1C variant became linked to TCR beta V- and J-gene trimming.

PCR amplification relied on 60 Vbeta primers (plus 13 Jbeta primers). This table comes from immunoSEQ multiplex PCR, and its TCRdb copy is limited to in-frame clones, with some not included. The sample totals roughly 220,000 clones; its top ten clones hold around 1.1%. The CDR3 consists of 16 residues. The junction had 8 bases not matched to a gene; V was cut back by 9 bases and J by 0 bases. The V gene's germline CDR1 is LNHDA and CDR2 SQIVND (reference sequence). The chain uses TRBV19 and TRBJ2-6; TRBD1 matches at 7 bases. The sequence was collected from a girl between 2 and 10 years old in good health and CMV-seropositive. Source material: PBMCs. DNA for the CDR3: TGTGCCAGCACCGGACAGGAGTCCTCTGGGGCCAACGTCCTGACTTTC. It encodes CASTGQESSGANVLTF.